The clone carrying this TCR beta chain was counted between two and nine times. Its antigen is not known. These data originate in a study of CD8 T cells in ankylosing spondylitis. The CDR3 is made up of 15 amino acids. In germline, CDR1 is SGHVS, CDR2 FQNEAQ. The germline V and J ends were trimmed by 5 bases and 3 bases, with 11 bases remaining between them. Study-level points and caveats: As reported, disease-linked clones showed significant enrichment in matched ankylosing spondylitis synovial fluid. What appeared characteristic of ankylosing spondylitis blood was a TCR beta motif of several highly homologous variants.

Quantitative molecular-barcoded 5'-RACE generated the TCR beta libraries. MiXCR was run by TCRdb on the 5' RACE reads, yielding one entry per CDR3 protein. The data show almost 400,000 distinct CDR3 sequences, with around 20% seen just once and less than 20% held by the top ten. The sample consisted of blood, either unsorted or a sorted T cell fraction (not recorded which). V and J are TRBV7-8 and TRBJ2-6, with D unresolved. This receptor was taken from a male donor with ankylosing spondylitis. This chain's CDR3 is CASSPRLGGANVLTF. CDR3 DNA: TGTGCCAGCAGCCCACGATTAGGTGGGGCCAACGTCCTGACTTTC.